This T cell receptor beta chain was captured in a study of cytotoxic CD8 clonotypes in ibrutinib-treated CLL. TCRdb keeps only in-frame clones here, not all; method: immunoSEQ multiplex PCR. The table shows approximately 24,000 clones, with under 85% occurring only once. Germline values: CDR1 LNHDA, CDR2 SQIVND (reference sequence). The CDR3 has 12 amino acids. V shed 2 bases and J shed 8 bases, with 8 bases lying between them. This clonotype originated in a human donor with chronic lymphocytic leukemia. The chain joins TRBV19 to TRBJ2-3; D unresolved. The sample consisted of PBMCs, taken before ibrutinib treatment. As DNA, the CDR3 is TGTGCCAGTAGTATAACAGTGGGTACGCAGTATTTT. This codes for CASSITVGTQYF.